This record looks at one T cell receptor beta chain sequence and its context. The identical CDR3 is also encoded by other nucleotide sequences in the sample. Repertoires were generated with immunoSEQ multiplex PCR, while TCRdb's copy carries only in-frame clones and drops some. Of a few hundred thousand clones in the sample, under 95% are singletons; the top ten hold roughly 18%. Enrollees, about 18 to 89 years old, lived in about two dozen US areas. Assignments of participants to cohorts depended upon their own reported clinical history. This entry comes from a study of blood T cell repertoires in COVID-19. Study-level background: PBMCs, B-cell-depleted T cells, or T cells were the source of the cDNA or gDNA that made up the material.

The source material was PBMCs or T cells enriched from blood (not recorded which). The receptor's source is a woman in her twenties or thirties who had recovered from COVID-19.

The CDR3 is CASSLGRNNEQFF. The CDR3 DNA follows: TGTGCCAGCAGCTTAGGCAGGAACAATGAGCAGTTCTTC. The chain has TRBV7-3 and TRBJ2-1; D unresolved. Germline loops: CDR1 SGHTA, CDR2 FQGTGA. The V end was cut by 2 bases, the J end by 5 bases, with 7 bases between. The CDR3 has 13 residues.